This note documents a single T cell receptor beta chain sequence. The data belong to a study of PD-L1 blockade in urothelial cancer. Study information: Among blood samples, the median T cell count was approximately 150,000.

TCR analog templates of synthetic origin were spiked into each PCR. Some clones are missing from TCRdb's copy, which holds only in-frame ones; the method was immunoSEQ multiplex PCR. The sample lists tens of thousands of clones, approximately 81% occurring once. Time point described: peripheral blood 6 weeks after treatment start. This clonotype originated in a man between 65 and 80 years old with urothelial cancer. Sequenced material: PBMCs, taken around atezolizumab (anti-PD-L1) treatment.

The CDR3 protein is CASSLDGSSYEQYF. The CDR3 DNA reads as TGCGCCAGCAGCTTGGACGGGAGTTCCTACGAGCAGTACTTC. The chain couples TRBV5-1 to TRBJ2-7; TRBD2 might be the D (6 bases). V was shortened by 0 bases and J by 1 base, with 8 bases between the two germline ends. CDR1 is SGHRS, CDR2 YFSETQ, per germline. The CDR3 runs to 14 residues.